These T cell receptor beta chains were read from a single sample in a study of PD-1 blockade in classical Hodgkin lymphoma. Data came from immunoSEQ multiplex PCR; TCRdb stores just in-frame clones and leaves some out. The sample lists roughly 7,800 clones, approximately 80% occurring once. The sample consisted of CD8+ T cells from blood, taken before the fourth cycle of nivolumab. These receptors came from a human donor with classical Hodgkin lymphoma. The CDR3 runs from the conserved cysteine through the conserved F or W.

V gene	J gene	CDR3 protein
TRBV7-9	TRBJ2-5	CASSLGEAGGYQETQYF
TRBV5-4	TRBJ1-4	CASSDSLTGLDEKLFF
TRBV7-2	TRBJ2-7	CASSLDTLAGVSAYEQYF
TRBV11-2	TRBJ2-2	CASSWLWTGKGGELFF
TRBV7-9	TRBJ1-2	CASSLVVLGWQGYTF
TRBV25-1	TRBJ1-2	CASSEFLMSAPEFYGYTF
TRBV6-5	TRBJ2-5	CASSYAGTSVDETQYF
TRBV7-2	TRBJ2-2	CASSLVGLVGPGELFF
TRBV4-2	TRBJ1-1	CASSREIVTEAFF
TRBV9	TRBJ2-1	CASSVQREVVNEQFF
TRBV2	TRBJ2-5	CASGSEETQYF
TRBV4-3	TRBJ2-1	CASSQDVRGWGVHSYNEQFF
TRBV27	TRBJ1-2	CASSYGTGVGGYTF
TRBV6-6	NA	CASSYTSGGGYEQYF
TRBV11-1	TRBJ2-7	CASRPQSGRAGYEQYF
TRBV27	TRBJ2-7	CASSLKPPELAGLVREQYF
TRBV19	TRBJ2-3	CASSLRGTDTQYF
TRBV27	TRBJ1-1	CASRGLAEAFF
TRBV30	TRBJ1-1	CAWSVLGNTEAFF
TRBV7-9	TRBJ2-1	CASSTGTYNEQFF
TRBV19	TRBJ1-6	CASSIYSSGDSPLHF
TRBV15	TRBJ2-2	CATSRDLGGTGELFF
TRBV29-1	TRBJ1-2	CSATTGGEYGYTF
TRBV5-6	TRBJ1-1	CASSLAGVSTEAFF
TRBV5-4	TRBJ2-3	CASSLRWGPEDTQYF
TRBV7-9	TRBJ2-1	CASSPLAGTDYNEQFF
TRBV10-3	TRBJ2-7	CAIMGAYGEYEQYF
TRBV7-2	TRBJ1-2	CASSPTPPGERDGYTF
TRBV10-3	TRBJ2-1	CAISALTSGGDFNNEQFF